The 18 T cell receptor beta chains listed next were all sequenced from one sample in a study of blood T cell repertoires in COVID-19. The assay was immunoSEQ multiplex PCR, and TCRdb's table has in-frame clones only and misses some. The sample lists fewer than 130,000 clones, under 75% occurring once. Sequences were obtained from peripheral blood. These receptors were obtained from a woman in her sixties or seventies with acute or convalescent COVID-19.

The chain employs TRBV2 and TRBJ2-3; no clear D. The CDR3 has 13 amino acids. CDR1 is SNHLY, CDR2 FYNNEI, per germline. Trimming left V 0 bases short and J 4 bases short, with 5 bases between. CDR3 region: CASSEALSDTQYF. For the CDR3, the DNA is TGTGCCAGCAGTGAAGCCCTGTCAGATACGCAGTATTTT.

The J gene is TRBJ1-1, the V gene TRBV7-2, with TRBD1 matching 9 bases. Trimming cost V 4 bases and J 5 bases; bases outside gene matches: 14. CDR1 SGHTA and CDR2 FQGNSA come from the germline V gene. The CDR3 loop spans 17 amino acids. For the CDR3, the DNA is TGTGCCAGCAGCTCACGAAGCGGACAGGGGCAGATGACTGAAGCTTTCTTT. Translating it yields CASSSRSGQGQMTEAFF.

The chain couples TRBV11-3 to TRBJ1-6; D remains ambiguous. The CDR3 is made up of 16 amino acids. The germline V gene has CDR1 SGHNT and CDR2 YENEEA. V was pared by 0 bases and J by 6 bases, with 12 bases between. CDR3 sequence reads: CASSLDLRRPNSPLHF. In DNA form, the CDR3 reads TGTGCCAGCAGCTTAGATCTTCGCAGGCCTAATTCACCCCTCCACTTT.

The V call is TRBV12-5, the J call TRBJ2-2; weak D call: TRBD1 (5 bases). The CDR3 covers 12 residues. The germline gives CDR1 LGHNT, CDR2 FRNRAP. Trimming left V 6 bases short and J 6 bases short, with 8 bases between. CDR3 nucleotides: TGTGCTAGTGGGGCAGGGTCCGGGGAGCTGTTTTTT. Translating gives CASGAGSGELFF.

This chain links TRBV19 with TRBJ2-5; the match to TRBD2 covers 7 bases. Germline V CDR1 and CDR2: LNHDA, SQIVND (reference sequence). The CDR3 length is 16 residues. Trimming cost V 3 bases and J 1 base; bases outside gene matches: 8. As DNA, the CDR3 is TGTGCCAGTAGTATTCGGCGGGGGAACTCCCAAGAGACCCAGTACTTC. Translating gives CASSIRRGNSQETQYF.

This clone showed up just once. CDR3 region: CASSHITNSPLHF. CDR3 DNA: TGTGCCAGCAGCCACATTACGAATTCACCCCTCCACTTT. The chain joins TRBV9 to TRBJ1-6; D uncertain. CDR1 SGDLS and CDR2 YYNGEE come from the germline V gene. V lost 4 bases and J 7 bases, leaving 9 bases between the germline ends. The CDR3 is made up of 13 amino acids.

The chain is built from TRBV7-9 and TRBJ1-3; no reliable D call. Germline loops: CDR1 SEHNR, CDR2 FQNEAQ (reference sequence). V lost 3 bases, J lost 0 bases, and 12 bases lay in between. CDR3 length: 16 amino acids. The CDR3 sequence: CASSLAVPISGNTIYF. DNA for the CDR3: TGTGCCAGCAGCTTGGCGGTCCCTATCTCTGGAAACACCATATATTTT.

The genes are TRBV5-6 and TRBJ1-1; the D is unclear. Germline V gene data show CDR1 as SGHDT and CDR2 as YYEEEE. This CDR3 contains 14 residues. With 1 base removed from V and 4 bases from J, the gap between germline ends came to 11 bases. CDR3 bases: TGTGCCAGCAGCTTGTACGGGTTTCGCACTGAAGCTTTCTTT. It is translated as CASSLYGFRTEAFF.

This clone was seen only a few times. The rearrangement links TRBV9 to TRBJ2-1; 9 nucleotides line up with TRBD2. CDR1 SGDLS and CDR2 YYNGEE come from the germline V gene. V lost 0 bases, J lost 7 bases, and 5 bases stayed unmatched. The CDR3 is 15 amino acids. The CDR3 spells CASSVVSTSGNEQFF. CDR3 DNA sequence: TGTGCCAGCAGCGTAGTTAGTACTAGCGGGAATGAGCAGTTCTTC.

The chain joins TRBV6-1 to TRBJ2-7, with 7 bases aligning to TRBD2. This CDR3 has 16 residues. Germline-derived CDR1 and CDR2 are MNHNS and SASEGT. J was trimmed by 1 base and V by 2 bases; bases with no gene match: 8. CDR3 protein: CASSESWGGGSYEQYF. The DNA of the CDR3 is TGTGCCAGCAGTGAAAGCTGGGGCGGGGGATCCTACGAGCAGTACTTC.

The chain is built from TRBV5-1 and TRBJ2-3, with 11 positions matching TRBD2. The V and J ends lost 5 bases and 3 bases, in that order; junction bases with no gene match: 2. The CDR3 is 14 amino acids. Per germline, CDR1 SGHRS and CDR2 YFSETQ. The CDR3 coding sequence is TGCGCCAGCAGACTAGCGGGGGAGACAGATACGCAGTATTTT. This translates into CASRLAGETDTQYF.

This rearrangement joins TRBV29-1 to TRBJ1-4; the match to TRBD1 covers 9 bases. The CDR3 length is 13 residues. V was pared by 5 bases and J by 8 bases, with 6 bases of the junction left unmatched. Germline-derived CDR1 and CDR2 are SQVTM and ANQGSEA. In DNA form, the CDR3 reads TGCAGCGTTCTACAGGGGGCAGGGGAAAAACTGTTTTTT. This codes for CSVLQGAGEKLFF.

The chain employs TRBV7-9 and TRBJ1-2, with no clear D. The V gene's germline CDR1 is SEHNR and CDR2 FQNEAQ (reference sequence). The V and J ends lost 5 bases and 5 bases respectively, with 12 bases between them. The CDR3 is 13 residues long. CDR3 DNA: TGTGCCAGCAGCCCTGGTTCCGGGTATGGCTACACCTTC. Amino acid sequence: CASSPGSGYGYTF.

V and J are TRBV4-3 and TRBJ1-5; the D gene is possibly TRBD1 (5 bases). CDR1 LGHNA and CDR2 YSLEER come from the germline V gene. The V end was cut by 0 bases, the J end by 3 bases, with 9 bases between. This CDR3 is 15 amino acids long. The CDR3 DNA sequence: TGCGCCAGCAGCCAAGACGAAGGGGACAATCAGCCCCAGCATTTT. It encodes CASSQDEGDNQPQHF.

The rearrangement links TRBV7-8 to TRBJ2-2; weak D call: TRBD2 (7 bases). Germline V gene lookup returns CDR1 SGHVS and CDR2 FQNEAQ. The CDR3 is made up of 14 amino acids. Trimming pared 0 bases from V and 6 bases from J, leaving 8 bases between. The CDR3 region has the DNA TGTGCCAGCAGCTTAGCGGGGGGGCCCGGGGAGCTGTTTTTT. Protein product: CASSLAGGPGELFF. Together with reference TRBV7-8 and TRBJ2-2, the CDR3 gives the full variable domain: GAGVSQSPRYKVAKRGQDVALRCDPISGHVSLFWYQQALGQGPEFLTYFQNEAQLDKSGLPSDRFFAERPEGSVSTLKIQRTQQEDSAVYLCASSLAGGPGELFFGEGSRLTVL.

V is TRBV6-5 and J is TRBJ1-6; the D gene is possibly TRBD1 (5 bases). There are 13 residues in the CDR3. V was shortened by 6 bases and J by 7 bases, with 10 bases between the two germline ends. Germline CDR1 and CDR2: MNHEY and SVGAGI. The CDR3 DNA follows: TGTGCCAGCAGACGGGAGGGGAATTCACCCCTCCACTTT. Translation gives CASRREGNSPLHF.

About this clone itself: Lacking the conserved final phenylalanine or tryptophan, this CDR3 likely reflects a read error. No DNA is shown, since the ends of the CDR3 on it are uncertain; the CDR3 is the one TCRdb lists. The chain combines TRBV20-1 with TRBJ1-1; the D call of TRBD1 is as the table states it, not checked on the DNA. The CDR3 is made up of 10 amino acids, end residues included. Per the germline V gene, CDR1 is DFQATT and CDR2 is SNEGSKA (reference sequence). Here the CDR3 reads CSAGDRELPL.

The chain combines TRBV28 with TRBJ2-7; a possible D gene is TRBD1 (5 bases). V was pared by 6 bases and J by 4 bases, with 16 bases between. CDR1 MDHEN and CDR2 SYDVKM come from the germline V gene. The CDR3 has 14 residues. This chain's CDR3 is CASRQDRRGYEQYF. CDR3 coding DNA: TGTGCCAGCAGGCAAGACCGAAGGGGATACGAGCAGTACTTC. Looking up the rest from reference TRBV28 and TRBJ2-7 gives the full variable domain: DVKVTQSSRYLVKRTGEKVFLECVQDMDHENMFWYRQDPGLGLRLIYFSYDVKMKEKGDIPEGYSVSREKKERFSLILESASTNQTSMYLCASRQDRRGYEQYFGPGTRLTVT.